Shown below are 7 T cell receptor beta chains from a single sample sequenced in a study of shared clonotypes between healthy human individuals. Profiling relied on immunoSEQ multiplex PCR, and the TCRdb table lists in-frame clones only, not all of them. The data contain approximately 2,000,000 clones, roughly 92% of them singletons. The sample taken for sequencing was naive CD4+ T cells from PBMCs. Regarding subset: CD45RA+ positively selected. These receptors came from a man aged 18-30 years in good health. Some clones in this sample may be carry-over from other donors' samples.

The rearrangement links TRBV10-1 to TRBJ2-7, with 9 bases aligning to TRBD2. V lost 5 bases to trimming and J lost 2 bases; unmatched junction nucleotides: 7. Germline values: CDR1 WNHNN, CDR2 SYGVQD (reference sequence). This CDR3 has 15 amino acids. CDR3 protein: CASSPFAGGTYEQYF. The CDR3 coding sequence is TGCGCCAGCAGTCCGTTTGCGGGAGGGACCTACGAGCAGTACTTC.

This sequence joins TRBV9 and TRBJ2-7, with D maybe TRBD1 (6 bases). Trimming left V 4 bases short and J 8 bases short, with 16 bases between. The CDR3 totals 13 residues. Germline assignment: CDR1 SGDLS and CDR2 YYNGEE. For the CDR3, the DNA is TGTGCCAGCAGCCTCCTACAGGGTCGGAAGCAGTACTTC. Translation: CASSLLQGRKQYF.

CDR3 protein: CASSLSGLGLGPLAGELFF. The CDR3 DNA is TGTGCCAGCAGTTTGTCCGGACTAGGTCTAGGGCCACTGGCCGGGGAGCTGTTTTTT. This chain connects TRBV27 to TRBJ2-2; 7 nucleotides line up with TRBD2. V gave up 3 bases and J gave up 6 bases; unmatched junction bases: 19. CDR3 length: 19 amino acids. CDR1 and CDR2 from the germline V gene are MNHEY and SMNVEV (reference sequence).

This chain links TRBV5-1 with TRBJ2-2, with 11 positions matching TRBD2. The CDR3 has 18 residues. Germline values: CDR1 SGHRS, CDR2 YFSETQ. Unmatched junction bases numbered 6, after V lost 0 bases and J lost 2 bases. This chain's CDR3 is CASSLEASGRPNTGELFF. DNA of the CDR3: TGCGCCAGCAGCTTGGAGGCTAGCGGGAGGCCTAACACCGGGGAGCTGTTTTTT.

This clone has just a few counts. J is TRBJ1-2 and V is TRBV6-5, with D maybe TRBD1 (5 bases). The CDR3 sequence is 13 residues long. Trimming took 2 bases from V and 2 from J, leaving 6 bases between them. CDR1 is MNHEY and CDR2 is SVGAGI in the germline V gene. CDR3 in amino acids: CASSYPGNYGYTF. The DNA for the CDR3 is TGTGCCAGCAGTTACCCAGGGAACTATGGCTACACCTTC.

The V call is TRBV4-1, the J call TRBJ2-5; weak D call: TRBD1 (8 bases). Germline assignment: CDR1 MGHRA and CDR2 YSYEKL. The CDR3 is 14 residues long. Trimming stripped 5 bases from V and 4 bases from J, with 14 bases between. The CDR3 sequence is CASSVQGGRETQYF. In DNA, the CDR3 is TGCGCCAGCAGCGTACAGGGGGGGAGAGAGACCCAGTACTTC.

V gene TRBV30 combines with J gene TRBJ2-3; a weak D match, TRBD1 (7 bases). CDR1 is GTSNPN, CDR2 SVGIG, per germline (reference sequence). With 4 bases removed from V and 5 bases from J, the gap between germline ends came to 13 bases. The CDR3 is 13 amino acids. CDR3: CAWTAGGIDTQYF. CDR3 coding DNA: TGTGCCTGGACGGCAGGGGGGATAGATACGCAGTATTTT.